The next 27 T cell receptor beta chains were all read from a single sample in a study of vaccination and CD4 T cells after COVID-19. Regarding treatment: approximately 10-day PBMC culture with coronavirus spike peptide pools or control peptides (ViraFEST assay). Sequencing of cultured CD4+ T cell DNA used the Oncomine TCR Beta short-read assay. In TCRdb, the PCR reads were re-called with MiXCR into one record per CDR3 protein. The repertoire consists of about 9,900 distinct CDR3 sequences, with less than 60% occurring once and the leading ten covering 35% to 50%. Their antigens are not known. Material for sequencing was CD4+ T cells from blood, cultured in vitro. The receptors shown here come from a human donor who had recovered from COVID-19.

The CDR3 reads CASSSPNTGELFF. The CDR3 coding sequence is TGTGCCAGCAGCTCCCCGAACACCGGGGAGCTGTTTTTT. The chain is built from TRBV7-9 and TRBJ2-2; D gene unclear. Germline lookup yields CDR1 SEHNR and CDR2 FQNEAQ (reference sequence). The CDR3 extends over 13 amino acids. V lost 4 bases and J lost 0, with 3 bases in between.

This clonotype was detected a few times. The chain combines TRBV6-1 with TRBJ1-2; maybe TRBD1 (5 bases). Germline lookup yields CDR1 MNHNS and CDR2 SASEGT. The CDR3 sequence is 14 residues long. V was pared by 4 bases and J by 6 bases, with 15 bases between. The CDR3 nucleotides are TGTGCCAGCAGTGCGTACGGGGACGGCGATGGCTACACCTTC. This translates into CASSAYGDGDGYTF.

This chain joins TRBV5-1 and TRBJ1-2; D perhaps matches TRBD1 (6 bases). The CDR3 length is 14 residues. The V gene's germline CDR1 is SGHRS and CDR2 YFSETQ. The V gene lost 4 bases and the J gene lost 4 bases, with 14 bases spanning the gap. The CDR3 bases are TGCGCCAGCAGCGCAGATTTAGGGGGCTATGGCTACACCTTC. Translated, it gives CASSADLGGYGYTF.

The genes are TRBV5-1 and TRBJ2-5, with D maybe TRBD1 (5 bases). Germline-derived CDR1 and CDR2 are SGHRS and YFSETQ. This CDR3 has 15 amino acids. V dropped 0 bases and J dropped 5 bases, with 14 bases sitting between them. This chain's CDR3 is CASSLGTRATETQYF. CDR3 DNA sequence: TGCGCCAGCAGCTTGGGTACCAGGGCCACGGAGACCCAGTACTTC.

This chain links TRBV5-1 with TRBJ2-3; no clear D gene. Germline CDR1 is SGHRS and CDR2 is YFSETQ. This CDR3 region has 14 residues. V lost 0 bases to trimming and J lost 4 bases, with 9 bases between them. For the CDR3, the DNA is TGCGCCAGCAGCTTGGGCCAGGTGGCAGATACGCAGTATTTT. Its translation is CASSLGQVADTQYF.

The chain combines TRBV5-1 with TRBJ1-1; D is perhaps TRBD1 (5 bases). Per germline, CDR1 SGHRS and CDR2 YFSETQ. This CDR3 spans 14 amino acids. The V and J ends lost 4 bases and 4 bases respectively, with 14 bases between them. Written as DNA, the CDR3 is TGCGCCAGCAGCGAAGAAGCAGGGACCACTGAAGCTTTCTTT. Protein product: CASSEEAGTTEAFF.

The V gene is TRBV5-1, the J gene TRBJ1-3, with D hard to call. Germline CDR1 and CDR2: SGHRS and YFSETQ. The CDR3 runs 16 residues. V was pared by 0 bases and J by 0 bases, with 10 bases between. The CDR3 DNA is TGCGCCAGCAGCTTGGGGGGTTCTAACTCTGGAAACACCATATATTTT. Residues: CASSLGGSNSGNTIYF.

This rearrangement joins TRBV5-4 to TRBJ1-2; no clear D. V was cut by 0 bases and J by 5 bases, with 5 bases left in between. Germline V lookup: CDR1 SGHNT, CDR2 YYREEE (reference sequence). The CDR3 has 12 amino acids. The CDR3 sequence is CASSLDRYGYTF. Here the CDR3 DNA reads TGTGCCAGCAGCTTGGACAGATATGGCTACACCTTC. Full variable domain (missing parts from reference TRBV5-4 and TRBJ1-2): ETGVTQSPTHLIKTRGQQVTLRCSSQSGHNTVSWYQQALGQGPQFIFQYYREEENGRGNFPPRFSGLQFPNYSSELNVNALELDDSALYLCASSLDRYGYTFGSGTRLTVV.

This rearrangement joins TRBV12-3 or TRBV12-4 to TRBJ1-2, with D perhaps matching TRBD1 (6 bases). Between the trimmed V and J ends, which lost 6 bases and 4 bases, there was a span of 15 bases. The length of the CDR3 is 14 residues. CDR3 sequence reads: CASSPNTGTYGYTF. In DNA, the CDR3 is TGTGCCAGCAGCCCGAACACAGGGACCTATGGCTACACCTTC.

The sample holds a few counts of this clonotype. The chain links TRBV30 to TRBJ1-5, with D unresolved. Trimming cost V 3 bases and J 0 bases, with 12 bases left between them. Germline V lookup: CDR1 GTSNPN, CDR2 SVGIG (reference sequence). The CDR3 runs 15 residues. Here the CDR3 reads CAWSSKGVSNQPQHF. The CDR3 bases are TGTGCCTGGAGCTCTAAGGGAGTTAGCAATCAGCCCCAGCATTTT.

The chain is built from TRBV12-3 or TRBV12-4 and TRBJ2-2; 7 positions match TRBD1. The CDR3 spans 15 residues. V shed 6 bases and J 0 bases; nucleotides not matched to a gene: 4. CDR3 protein: CASRGDSANTGELFF. DNA of the CDR3: TGTGCCAGCAGGGGGGACAGCGCGAACACCGGGGAGCTGTTTTTT.

The chain carries TRBV5-1 and TRBJ1-2, with 7 bases identical to TRBD1. Trimming at V came to 0 bases and at J to 4 bases, leaving 6 bases not matched to a gene. CDR3 size: 15 residues. CDR1 and CDR2 from the germline V gene are SGHRS and YFSETQ. As DNA, the CDR3 is TGCGCCAGCAGCTTGGGACAGGGCCGCAGCTATGGCTACACCTTC. This encodes CASSLGQGRSYGYTF.

The chain recombines TRBV6-1 with TRBJ1-6; a possible D gene is TRBD1 (6 bases). The germline CDR1 and CDR2 sequences are MNHNS and SASEGT. The CDR3 sequence is 14 residues long. Trimming stripped 3 bases from V and 8 bases from J, with 11 bases between. The DNA for the CDR3 is TGTGCCAGCAGTGAGGGGGCTAAGGATTCACCCCTCCACTTT. Residues: CASSEGAKDSPLHF.

This clonotype has a handful of counts. V gene TRBV21-1 combines with J gene TRBJ2-2; TRBD2 was called by the table and not checked on the DNA. TRBV21-1 is a pseudogene locus. The length of the CDR3 is 14 residues. The CDR3, as DNA: TGTGCCAGCAGAGATCGGAGGGAGGTAGGGGAGCTGTTTTTT. Translating gives CASRDRREVGELFF.

The chain is built from TRBV5-6 and TRBJ1-2; no reliable D call. Trimming left V 2 bases short and J 1 base short, with 9 bases between. The CDR3 sequence is 14 residues long. CDR1 and CDR2 (germline): SGHDT, YYEEEE. CDR3 in amino acids: CASSFVGFNYGYTF. The CDR3 bases are TGTGCCAGCAGCTTCGTAGGGTTTAACTATGGCTACACCTTC. The entire variable domain, with the rest obtained from reference TRBV5-6 and TRBJ1-2, is as follows: DAGVTQSPTHLIKTRGQQVTLRCSPKSGHDTVSWYQQALGQGPQFIFQYYEEEERQRGNFPDRFSGHQFPNYSSELNVNALLLGDSALYLCASSFVGFNYGYTFGSGTRLTVV.

This clonotype was found a few times. The chain links TRBV20-1 to TRBJ1-1; D is perhaps TRBD1 (6 bases). CDR3 length: 14 residues. Trimming removed 4 bases at V and 4 bases at J, with 16 bases between. CDR1 DFQATT and CDR2 SNEGSKA come from the germline V gene (reference sequence). The CDR3 nucleotides read TGCAGTGCTACCTCGACAGGAACGTTCACTGAAGCTTTCTTT. It codes for CSATSTGTFTEAFF.

This clonotype was counted a single time. The chain couples TRBV5-4 to TRBJ2-5, with D possibly being TRBD2 (6 bases). Germline V gene data show CDR1 as SGHNT and CDR2 as YYREEE (reference sequence). CDR3 length equals 12 residues. Trimming removed 6 bases at V and 7 bases at J, with 13 bases between. The CDR3 spells CASTPLGGTQYF. CDR3 coding DNA: TGTGCCAGCACCCCCCTGGGGGGGACCCAGTACTTC.

The rearrangement links TRBV7-2 to TRBJ1-5; D not resolved. From germline, CDR1 is SGHTA and CDR2 FQGNSA. The CDR3 covers 14 residues. With 4 bases removed from V and 4 bases from J, the gap between germline ends came to 11 bases. The CDR3 DNA reads TGTGCCAGCAGCTCTCGGACGGGGAATCAGCCCCAGCATTTT. Amino acids: CASSSRTGNQPQHF.

The chain couples TRBV6-1 to TRBJ1-5, with 8 bases that match TRBD1. Trimming removed 3 bases from V and 10 bases from J; junction bases left unmatched: 23. CDR1 is MNHNS and CDR2 is SASEGT in the germline V gene. The CDR3 runs to 19 residues. Here the CDR3 DNA reads TGTGCCAGCAGTGACGAGACAGGGGCCGACCATTTTGCCCTCAGCCCCCAGCATTTT. It encodes CASSDETGADHFALSPQHF.

The table lists this clonotype with a few counts. The V call is TRBV24-1, the J call TRBJ1-4; 7 bases map to TRBD1. This CDR3 has 17 amino acids. Trimming cost V 7 bases and J 7 bases; bases outside gene matches: 17. CDR1 is KGHDR, CDR2 SFDVKD, per germline. Written as DNA, the CDR3 is TGTGCCACCAGCCCCTACAGGGGCACGGTCCCGGCTGAAAAACTGTTTTTT. This codes for CATSPYRGTVPAEKLFF.

This clonotype is labeled medium-sized (0.01 to 0.1%). This chain joins TRBV6-2 or TRBV6-3 and TRBJ1-6; D remains ambiguous. V was trimmed by 1 base and J by 7 bases, leaving 11 bases between them. Germline CDR1 is MNHEY and CDR2 is SVGEGT. CDR3 size: 15 residues. DNA of the CDR3: TGTGCCAGCAGTTACTATGGGCCACAAAATTCACCCCTCCACTTT. Protein: CASSYYGPQNSPLHF.

In its sample, this clonotype was seen a few times. J is TRBJ1-2 and V is TRBV7-9; no clear D. Trimming left V 4 bases short and J 4 bases short, with 13 bases between. Germline V gives CDR1 SEHNR, CDR2 FQNEAQ (reference sequence). CDR3 size: 14 residues. CDR3 loop: CASSSVPDLYGYTF. In DNA, the CDR3 is TGTGCCAGCAGCTCAGTCCCGGACCTCTATGGCTACACCTTC.

This rearrangement joins TRBV29-1 to TRBJ1-2; 11 bases line up with TRBD1. With V trimmed by 7 bases and J by 8 bases, 6 bases remained unmatched. The germline gives CDR1 SQVTM, CDR2 ANQGSEA. This CDR3 is 12 amino acids long. CDR3 in amino acids: CSGTGGGQGYTF. In DNA, the CDR3 is TGCAGCGGGACAGGGGGCGGTCAGGGCTACACCTTC.

The V gene is TRBV6-1, the J gene TRBJ1-6, with TRBD1 matching 9 bases. Germline loops: CDR1 MNHNS, CDR2 SASEGT. The CDR3 spans 15 residues. With V trimmed by 6 bases and J by 5 bases, 5 bases remained unmatched. CDR3 DNA: TGTGCCAGCAGCCCCTGGACAGGGGATAATTCACCCCTCCACTTT. This codes for CASSPWTGDNSPLHF.

The J gene is TRBJ1-2, the V gene TRBV20-1, with D possibly matching TRBD1 (6 bases). V lost 6 bases and J 9 bases, leaving 38 bases between the germline ends. CDR1 is DFQATT and CDR2 is SNEGSKA in the germline V gene (reference sequence). This CDR3 contains 19 residues. CDR3: CSANRQRGGLSPDSMSYTF. In nucleotides, the CDR3 is TGCAGTGCCAACCGGCAAAGAGGGGGACTTTCACCTGATTCTATGAGCTACACCTTC.

This clonotype was found a few times. The rearrangement uses TRBV11-3 and TRBJ1-6; 8 bases match TRBD1. The CDR3 covers 14 residues. Losses at the gene ends were 1 base for V and 7 bases for J; bases not matched to a gene: 0. Per germline, CDR1 SGHNT and CDR2 YENEEA. CDR3 in DNA: TGTGCCAGCAGCTTAGGGACAGGGAATTCACCCCTCCACTTT. Translated: CASSLGTGNSPLHF.

The chain combines TRBV11-2 with TRBJ2-4; a weak D match, TRBD2 (5 bases). V was clipped by 8 bases and J by 9 bases, with 11 bases between them. Germline loops: CDR1 SGHAT, CDR2 FQNNGV. The CDR3 totals 11 residues. DNA of the CDR3: TGTGCCAGCGGGCTGGCGGGCATTCAGTACTTC. Translating it yields CASGLAGIQYF.